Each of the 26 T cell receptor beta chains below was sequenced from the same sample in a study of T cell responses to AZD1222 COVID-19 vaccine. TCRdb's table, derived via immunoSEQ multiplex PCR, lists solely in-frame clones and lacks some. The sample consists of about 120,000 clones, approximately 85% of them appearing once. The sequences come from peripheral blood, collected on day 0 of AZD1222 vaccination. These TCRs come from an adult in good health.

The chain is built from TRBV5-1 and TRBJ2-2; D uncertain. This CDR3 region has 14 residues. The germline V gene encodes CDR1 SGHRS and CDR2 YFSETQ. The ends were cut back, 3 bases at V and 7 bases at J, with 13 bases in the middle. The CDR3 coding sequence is TGCGCCAGCAGCTGGTCCGGGCTGGACGGGGAGCTGTTTTTT. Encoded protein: CASSWSGLDGELFF.

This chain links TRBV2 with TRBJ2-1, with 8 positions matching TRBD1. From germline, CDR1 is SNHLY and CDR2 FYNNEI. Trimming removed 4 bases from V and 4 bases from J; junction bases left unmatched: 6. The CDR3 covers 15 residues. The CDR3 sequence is CASSGDRTGYNEQFF. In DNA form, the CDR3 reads TGTGCCAGCAGTGGGGACAGGACTGGGTACAATGAGCAGTTCTTC.

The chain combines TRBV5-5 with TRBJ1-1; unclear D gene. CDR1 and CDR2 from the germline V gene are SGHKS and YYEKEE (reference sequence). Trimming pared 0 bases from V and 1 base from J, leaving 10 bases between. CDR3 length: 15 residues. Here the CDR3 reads CASSLGPQRNTEAFF. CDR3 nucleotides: TGTGCCAGCAGCTTGGGCCCGCAGAGGAACACTGAAGCTTTCTTT. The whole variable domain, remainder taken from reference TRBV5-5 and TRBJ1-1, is DAGVTQSPTHLIKTRGQQVTLRCSPISGHKSVSWYQQVLGQGPQFIFQYYEKEERGRGNFPDRFSARQFPNYSSELNVNALLLGDSALYLCASSLGPQRNTEAFFGQGTRLTVV.

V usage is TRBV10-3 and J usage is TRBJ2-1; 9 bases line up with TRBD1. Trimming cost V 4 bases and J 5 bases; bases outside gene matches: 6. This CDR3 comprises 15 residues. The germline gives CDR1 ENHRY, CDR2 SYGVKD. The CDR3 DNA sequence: TGTGCCATCAGTGGGGGGACAGGGAAAAACAATGAGCAGTTCTTC. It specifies CAISGGTGKNNEQFF.

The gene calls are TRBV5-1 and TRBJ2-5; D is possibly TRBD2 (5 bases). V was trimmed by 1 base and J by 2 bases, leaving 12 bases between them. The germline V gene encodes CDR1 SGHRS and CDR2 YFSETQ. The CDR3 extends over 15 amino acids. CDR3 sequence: CASSLWERPQETQYF. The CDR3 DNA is TGCGCCAGCAGCTTGTGGGAGAGACCACAAGAGACCCAGTACTTC. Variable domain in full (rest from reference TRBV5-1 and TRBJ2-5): KAGVTQTPRYLIKTRGQQVTLSCSPISGHRSVSWYQQTPGQGLQFLFEYFSETQRNKGNFPGRFSGRQFSNSRSEMNVSTLELGDSALYLCASSLWERPQETQYFGPGTRLLVL.

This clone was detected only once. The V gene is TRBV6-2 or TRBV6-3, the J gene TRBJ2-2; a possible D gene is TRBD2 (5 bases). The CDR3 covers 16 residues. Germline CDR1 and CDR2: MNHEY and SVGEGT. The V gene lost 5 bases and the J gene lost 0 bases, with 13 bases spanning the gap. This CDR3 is CASSPQRDSNTGELFF. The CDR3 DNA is TGTGCCAGCAGTCCCCAACGGGATTCGAACACCGGGGAGCTGTTTTTT.

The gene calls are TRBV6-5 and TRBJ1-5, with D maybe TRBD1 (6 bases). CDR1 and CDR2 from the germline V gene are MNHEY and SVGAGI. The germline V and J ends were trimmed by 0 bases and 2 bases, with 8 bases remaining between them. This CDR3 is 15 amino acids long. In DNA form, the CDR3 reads TGTGCCAGCAGTTACTCGGAGGGGGGCAATCAGCCCCAGCATTTT. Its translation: CASSYSEGGNQPQHF.

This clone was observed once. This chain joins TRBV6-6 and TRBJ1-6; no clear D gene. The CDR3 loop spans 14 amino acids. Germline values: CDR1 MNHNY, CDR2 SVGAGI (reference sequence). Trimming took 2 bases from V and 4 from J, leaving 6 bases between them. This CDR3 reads CASSYERYNSPLHF. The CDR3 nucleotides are TGTGCCAGCAGTTACGAACGTTATAATTCACCCCTCCACTTT.

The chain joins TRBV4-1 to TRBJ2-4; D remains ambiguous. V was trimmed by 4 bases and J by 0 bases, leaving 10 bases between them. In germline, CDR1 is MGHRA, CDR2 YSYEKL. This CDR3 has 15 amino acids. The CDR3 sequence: CASSPLVLAKNIQYF. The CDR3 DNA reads TGCGCCAGCAGCCCTTTAGTCCTAGCCAAAAACATTCAGTACTTC.

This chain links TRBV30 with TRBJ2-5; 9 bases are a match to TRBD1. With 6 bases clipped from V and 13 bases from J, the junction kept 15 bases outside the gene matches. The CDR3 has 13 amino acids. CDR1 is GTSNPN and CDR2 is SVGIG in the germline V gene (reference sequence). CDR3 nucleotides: TGTGCCTGCCTGACAGGGGGTCTTCCACCCTCGTACTTC. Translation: CACLTGGLPPSYF.

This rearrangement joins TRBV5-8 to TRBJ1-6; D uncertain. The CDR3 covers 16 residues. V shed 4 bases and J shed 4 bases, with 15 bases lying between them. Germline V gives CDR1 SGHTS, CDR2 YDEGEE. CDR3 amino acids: CASSRDIYPYNSPLHF. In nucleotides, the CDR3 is TGTGCCAGCAGCCGCGACATCTACCCTTATAATTCACCCCTCCACTTT.

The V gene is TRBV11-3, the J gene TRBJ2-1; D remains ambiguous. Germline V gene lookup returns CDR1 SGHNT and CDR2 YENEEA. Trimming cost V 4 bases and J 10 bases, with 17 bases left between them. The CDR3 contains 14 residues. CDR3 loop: CASSSRADFSEQFF. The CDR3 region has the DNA TGTGCCAGCAGCTCCCGGGCCGATTTTTCGGAGCAGTTCTTC.

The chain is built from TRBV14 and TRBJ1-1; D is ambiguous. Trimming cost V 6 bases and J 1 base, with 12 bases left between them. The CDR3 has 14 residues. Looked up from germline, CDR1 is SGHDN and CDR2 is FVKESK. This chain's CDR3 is CASREGGKNTEAFF. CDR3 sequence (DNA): TGTGCCAGCAGAGAAGGAGGGAAGAACACTGAAGCTTTCTTT.

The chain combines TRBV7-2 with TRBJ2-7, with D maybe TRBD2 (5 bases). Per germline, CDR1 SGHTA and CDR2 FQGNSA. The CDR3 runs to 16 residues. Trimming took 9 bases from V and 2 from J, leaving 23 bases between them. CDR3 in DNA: TGTGCCAGTGGCCCCCACCTTCTAGCTCTCCCCTACGAGCAGTACTTC. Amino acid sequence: CASGPHLLALPYEQYF.

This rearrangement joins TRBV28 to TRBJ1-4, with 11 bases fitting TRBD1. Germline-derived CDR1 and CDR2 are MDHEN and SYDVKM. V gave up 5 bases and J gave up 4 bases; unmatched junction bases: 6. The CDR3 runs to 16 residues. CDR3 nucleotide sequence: TGTGCCAGCAGTCCCTGGACAGGGGGCCGTAATGAAAAACTGTTTTTT. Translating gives CASSPWTGGRNEKLFF.

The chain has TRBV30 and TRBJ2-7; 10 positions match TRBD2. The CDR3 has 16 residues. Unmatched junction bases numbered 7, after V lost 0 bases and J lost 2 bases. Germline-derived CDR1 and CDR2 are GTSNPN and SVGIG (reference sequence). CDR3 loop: CAWSVLPSGRPYEQYF. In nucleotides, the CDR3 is TGTGCCTGGAGTGTACTGCCTAGCGGGAGACCCTACGAGCAGTACTTC.

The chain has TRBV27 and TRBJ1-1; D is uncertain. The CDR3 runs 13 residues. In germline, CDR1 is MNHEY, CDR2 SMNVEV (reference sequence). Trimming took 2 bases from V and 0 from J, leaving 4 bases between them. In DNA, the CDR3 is TGTGCCAGCAGTTTACAGATGAACACTGAAGCTTTCTTT. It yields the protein CASSLQMNTEAFF.

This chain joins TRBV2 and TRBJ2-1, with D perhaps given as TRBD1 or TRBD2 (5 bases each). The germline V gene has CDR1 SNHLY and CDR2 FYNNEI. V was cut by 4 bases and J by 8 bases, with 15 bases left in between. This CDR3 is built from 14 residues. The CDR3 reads CASSVQGDLYEQFF. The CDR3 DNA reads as TGTGCCAGCAGTGTGCAGGGAGATTTGTATGAGCAGTTCTTC. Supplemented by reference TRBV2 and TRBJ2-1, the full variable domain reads EPEVTQTPSHQVTQMGQEVILRCVPISNHLYFYWYRQILGQKVEFLVSFYNNEISEKSEIFDDQFSVERPDGSNFTLKIRSTKLEDSAMYFCASSVQGDLYEQFFGPGTRLTVL.

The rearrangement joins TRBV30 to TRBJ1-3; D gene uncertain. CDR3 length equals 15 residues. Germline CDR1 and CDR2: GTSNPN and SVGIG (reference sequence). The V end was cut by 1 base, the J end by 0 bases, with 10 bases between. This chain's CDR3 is CAWSGGLFSGNTIYF. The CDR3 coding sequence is TGTGCCTGGAGTGGCGGGCTATTCTCTGGAAACACCATATATTTT.

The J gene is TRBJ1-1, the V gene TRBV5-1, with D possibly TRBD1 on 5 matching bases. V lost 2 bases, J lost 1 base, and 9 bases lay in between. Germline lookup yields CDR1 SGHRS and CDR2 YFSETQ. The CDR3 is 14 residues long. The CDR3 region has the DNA TGCGCCAGCAGCTTTGACAGACCGAACACTGAAGCTTTCTTT. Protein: CASSFDRPNTEAFF.

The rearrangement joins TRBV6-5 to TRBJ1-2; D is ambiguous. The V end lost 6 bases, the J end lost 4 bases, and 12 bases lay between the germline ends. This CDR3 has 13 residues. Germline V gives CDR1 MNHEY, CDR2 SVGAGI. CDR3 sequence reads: CASRPGLSYGYTF. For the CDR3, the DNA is TGTGCCAGCAGACCCGGACTTTCCTATGGCTACACCTTC.

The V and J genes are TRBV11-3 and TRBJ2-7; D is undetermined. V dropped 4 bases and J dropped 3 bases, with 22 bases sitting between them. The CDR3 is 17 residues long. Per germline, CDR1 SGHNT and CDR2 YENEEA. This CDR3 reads CASSYGQCAAHSYEQYF. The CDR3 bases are TGTGCCAGCAGCTATGGGCAATGTGCCGCGCATAGCTACGAGCAGTACTTC.

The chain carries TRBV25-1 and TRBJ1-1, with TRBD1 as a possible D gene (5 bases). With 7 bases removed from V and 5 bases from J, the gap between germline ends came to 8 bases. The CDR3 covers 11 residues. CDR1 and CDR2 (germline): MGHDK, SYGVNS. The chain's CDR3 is CASTGWTEAFF. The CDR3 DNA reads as TGTGCCAGCACAGGGTGGACTGAAGCTTTCTTT.

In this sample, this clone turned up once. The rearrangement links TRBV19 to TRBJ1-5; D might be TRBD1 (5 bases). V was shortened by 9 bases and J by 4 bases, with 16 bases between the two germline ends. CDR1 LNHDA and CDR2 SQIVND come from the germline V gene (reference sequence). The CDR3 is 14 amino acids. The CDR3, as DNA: TGTGCCAGCAGAAACCCGGGGGGGAATCAGCCCCAGCATTTT. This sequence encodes CASRNPGGNQPQHF.

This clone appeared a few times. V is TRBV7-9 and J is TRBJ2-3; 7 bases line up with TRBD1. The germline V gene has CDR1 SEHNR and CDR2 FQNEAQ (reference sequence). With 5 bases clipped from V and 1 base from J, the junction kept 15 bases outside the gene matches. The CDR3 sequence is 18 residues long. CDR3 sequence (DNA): TGTGCCAGCAGCCCCACGATTTTTAGGGGGCGCGGCACAGATACGCAGTATTTT. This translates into CASSPTIFRGRGTDTQYF.

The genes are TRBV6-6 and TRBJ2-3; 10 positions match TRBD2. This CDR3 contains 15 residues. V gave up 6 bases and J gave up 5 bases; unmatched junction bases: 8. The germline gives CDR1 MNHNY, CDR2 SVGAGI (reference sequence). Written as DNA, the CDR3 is TGTGCCAGCAGGACAGCGGGGGGGCAGTTAGATACGCAGTATTTT. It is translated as CASRTAGGQLDTQYF.